These T cell receptor beta chains were read from a single sample in a study of cytomegalovirus exposure and HLA in healthy donors. The protocol was immunoSEQ multiplex PCR, while the TCRdb copy is restricted to in-frame clones and leaves out a portion. The repertoire holds 200,000 to 250,000 clones, with around 89% as singletons. The sequenced sample was PBMCs. The receptors originated from a woman in her late teens or twenties in good health and CMV-seronegative. The CDR3 runs from the conserved cysteine through the conserved F or W. D genes are given only for firm matches. Rows may omit the clone size; those that give it use once, few, many or a size class.

d_call	v_call	j_call	clone_size	cdr3_aa	cdr3_nt
-	TRBV7-2	TRBJ2-3	-	CASRGSGDPYAQYF	TGTGCCAGCAGAGGCTCGGGGGACCCATACGCGCAGTATTTT
-	TRBV4-3	TRBJ1-6	-	CASSRRGDSPLHF	TGCGCCAGCAGCCGGAGGGGAGATTCACCCCTCCACTTT
TRBD2	TRBV4-2	TRBJ2-3	-	CASSQVTSGRPDTQYF	TGTGCCAGCAGCCAAGTCACTAGCGGGAGGCCGGATACGCAGTATTTT
-	TRBV5-4	TRBJ2-3	-	CASGNTDTQYF	TGTGCCAGCGGCAACACAGATACGCAGTATTTT
TRBD1	TRBV4-3	TRBJ1-2	-	CASSQDHSGGNYYGYTF	TGCGCCAGCAGCCAAGATCATTCAGGGGGAAACTACTATGGCTACACCTTC
TRBD1	TRBV27	TRBJ2-3	-	CASSWTGVRDTQYF	TGTGCCAGCAGTTGGACAGGTGTGAGGGATACGCAGTATTTT
TRBD2	TRBV11-2	TRBJ2-3	few	CASSLAASGRAVTDTQYF	TGTGCCAGCAGCTTAGCCGCTAGCGGGAGGGCCGTGACAGATACGCAGTATTTT
-	TRBV29-1	TRBJ1-1	-	CSARRLNTEAFF	TGCAGCGCCCGCAGGCTAAACACTGAAGCTTTCTTT
TRBD2	TRBV19	TRBJ2-7	-	CASSTGLAGLQQYF	TGTGCCAGTAGTACAGGACTAGCGGGTCTCCAGCAGTACTTC
TRBD1	TRBV10-2	TRBJ1-3	-	CASSAPGQPSGNTIYF	TGCGCCAGCAGTGCTCCGGGACAGCCCTCTGGAAACACCATATATTTT
TRBD1	TRBV6-6	TRBJ2-1	-	CASRHGDSHNEQFF	TGTGCCAGCAGGCATGGGGACAGTCATAATGAGCAGTTCTTC
-	TRBV6-1	TRBJ1-5	-	CASRGGVNQPQHF	TGTGCCAGCAGAGGGGGGGTAAATCAGCCCCAGCATTTT
TRBD2	TRBV18	TRBJ2-1	once	CASSLKLPGLEYSYNEQFF	TGTGCCAGCTCCCTCAAGCTCCCGGGACTAGAGTACTCCTACAATGAGCAGTTCTTC
TRBD2	TRBV14	TRBJ2-2	-	CASSQARGIGELFF	TGTGCCAGCAGCCAAGCGCGGGGGATCGGGGAGCTGTTTTTT
-	TRBV9	TRBJ2-1	-	CASSGLDNEQFF	TGTGCCAGCAGCGGACTTGACAATGAGCAGTTCTTC
TRBD2	TRBV6-5	TRBJ2-3	-	CASRLAGLTDTQYF	TGTGCCAGCAGGCTAGCGGGGCTAACAGATACGCAGTATTTT
TRBD1	TRBV19	TRBJ1-6	-	CASGPGQFRDSPLHF	TGTGCCAGTGGACCGGGACAGTTCCGGGATTCACCCCTCCACTTT
-	TRBV9	TRBJ1-2	once	CASSGGVYGYTF	TGTGCCAGCAGCGGCGGGGTCTATGGCTACACCTTC
TRBD1	TRBV7-9	TRBJ1-2	-	CASSRQGAANYGYTF	TGTGCCAGCAGCCGACAGGGGGCCGCTAACTATGGCTACACCTTC
TRBD1	TRBV5-5	TRBJ2-7	-	CASSSGQASYEQYF	TGTGCCAGCAGCTCGGGACAGGCCTCCTACGAGCAGTACTTC
TRBD1	TRBV7-2	TRBJ2-7	-	CASSRYRGDSYEQYF	TGTGCCAGCAGCAGATACAGGGGGGACTCCTACGAGCAGTACTTC
-	TRBV6-5	TRBJ2-6	-	CASSAGYGANVLTF	TGTGCCAGCAGTGCAGGGTATGGGGCCAACGTCCTGACTTTC
TRBD1	TRBV27	TRBJ1-4	few	CASSLLGQSNEKLFF	TGTGCCAGCAGTTTATTGGGACAGTCTAATGAAAAACTGTTTTTT
TRBD2	TRBV9	TRBJ2-1	-	CASSGSGGYNEQFF	TGTGCCAGCTCGGGTAGCGGGGGGTACAATGAGCAGTTCTTC
-	TRBV5-1	TRBJ2-5	-	CASSSQAEETQYF	TGCGCCAGCAGCTCTCAAGCGGAAGAGACCCAGTACTTC
TRBD1	TRBV4-2	TRBJ1-2	-	CASSHYGQGGNYGYTF	TGTGCCAGCAGCCATTACGGACAGGGAGGGAACTATGGCTACACCTTC
-	TRBV19	TRBJ1-2	-	CASTIGGDRYGYTF	TGTGCCAGTACCATTGGGGGGGATCGCTATGGCTACACCTTC
-	TRBV9	TRBJ2-5	-	CASSVGAGADETQYF	TGTGCCAGCAGCGTAGGTGCGGGGGCCGATGAGACCCAGTACTTC
TRBD1	TRBV4-3	TRBJ1-4	-	CASSQARDRGWGEKLFF	TGCGCCAGCAGCCAAGCCCGTGACAGGGGATGGGGTGAAAAACTGTTTTTT